Reported below is one TCR beta chain. Multiplex touch-down PCR amplified TRB using TRB-A and TRB-B pools in one tube. Reanalyzing the multiplex PCR reads, TCRdb keeps one entry per CDR3 protein, without DNA. There are 5,800 or so distinct CDR3 sequences in the sample, with 4.5% to 5.5% held by the top ten. The record originates from a study of T cell clusters in autoimmune cytopenias. This CDR3 is built from 14 residues. Germline CDR1 KGHSH, CDR2 LQKENI. TRB was amplified from 250 ng of peripheral blood genomic DNA per sample. This receptor was identified in a human donor with an autoimmune cytopenia or autoimmune hepatitis (not recorded which). The specimen was peripheral blood. This sequence joins TRBV18 and TRBJ1-1. CDR3 protein: CASSRQGENTEAFF.